The present TCR beta chain was sequenced within a study of early T cells in non-severe SARS-CoV-2 infection. Losses at the gene ends were 3 bases for V and 6 bases for J; bases not matched to a gene: 13. The CDR3 runs 17 residues. Germline V gene sequence: CDR1 LNHDA, CDR2 SQIVND (reference sequence). Unique molecular identifiers (one per individual cDNA molecule) were attached. TCRdb called the 5' RACE reads again in MiXCR, with one record for every CDR3 protein. This table has some 46,000 distinct CDR3 sequences, less than 7% appearing once. This clonotype was seen a few times. The chain is built from TRBV19 and TRBJ2-3; 9 bases match TRBD2. The sequencing input was whole blood. This clonotype was sampled from an adult who was a healthcare worker with PCR-confirmed SARS-CoV-2 infection or an uninfected control (not recorded which). The CDR3 reads CASSMFAKRGAGDTQYF. For the CDR3, the DNA is TGTGCCAGTAGTATGTTTGCGAAGCGGGGGGCCGGCGATACGCAGTATTTT.